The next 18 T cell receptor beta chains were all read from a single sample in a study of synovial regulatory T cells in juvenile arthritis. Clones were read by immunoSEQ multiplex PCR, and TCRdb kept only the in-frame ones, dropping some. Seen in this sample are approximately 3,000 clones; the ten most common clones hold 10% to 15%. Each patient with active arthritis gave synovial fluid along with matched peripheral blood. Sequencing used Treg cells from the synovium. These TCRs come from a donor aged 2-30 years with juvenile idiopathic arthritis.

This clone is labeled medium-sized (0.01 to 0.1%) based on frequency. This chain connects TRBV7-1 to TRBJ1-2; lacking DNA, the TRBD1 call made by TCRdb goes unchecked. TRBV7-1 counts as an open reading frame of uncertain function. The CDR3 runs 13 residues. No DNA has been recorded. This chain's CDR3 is CASSHSTGYGYTF.

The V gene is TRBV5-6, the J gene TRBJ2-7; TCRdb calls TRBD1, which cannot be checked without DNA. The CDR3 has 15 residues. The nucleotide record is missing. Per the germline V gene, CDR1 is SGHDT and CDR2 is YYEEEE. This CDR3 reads CASSLGQGARYEQYF.

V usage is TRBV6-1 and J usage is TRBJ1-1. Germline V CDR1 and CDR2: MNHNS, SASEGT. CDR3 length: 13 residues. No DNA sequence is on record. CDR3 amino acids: CASSLEGRTEAFF.

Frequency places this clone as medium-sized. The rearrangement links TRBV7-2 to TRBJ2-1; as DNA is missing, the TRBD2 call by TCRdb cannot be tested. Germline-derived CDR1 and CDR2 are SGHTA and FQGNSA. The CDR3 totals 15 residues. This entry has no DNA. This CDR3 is CASSLVAGGPGEQFF.

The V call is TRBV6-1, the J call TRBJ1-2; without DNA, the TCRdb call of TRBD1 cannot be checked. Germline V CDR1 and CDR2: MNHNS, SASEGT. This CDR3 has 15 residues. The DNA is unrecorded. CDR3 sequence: CASSETPGQGLGYTF.

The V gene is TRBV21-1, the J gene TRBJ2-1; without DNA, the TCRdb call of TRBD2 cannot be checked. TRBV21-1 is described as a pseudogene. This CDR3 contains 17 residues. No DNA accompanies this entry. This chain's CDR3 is CASSPGGGGGVYNEQFF.

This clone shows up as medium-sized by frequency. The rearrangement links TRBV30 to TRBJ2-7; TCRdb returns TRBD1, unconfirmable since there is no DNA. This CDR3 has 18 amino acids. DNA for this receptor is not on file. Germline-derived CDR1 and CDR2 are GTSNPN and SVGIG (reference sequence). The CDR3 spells CAWSLTPGQGGNFDEQYF.

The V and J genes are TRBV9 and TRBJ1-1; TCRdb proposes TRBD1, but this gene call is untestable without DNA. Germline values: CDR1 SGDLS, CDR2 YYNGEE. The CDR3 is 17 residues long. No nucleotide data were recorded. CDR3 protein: CASSVALQGRENTEAFF.

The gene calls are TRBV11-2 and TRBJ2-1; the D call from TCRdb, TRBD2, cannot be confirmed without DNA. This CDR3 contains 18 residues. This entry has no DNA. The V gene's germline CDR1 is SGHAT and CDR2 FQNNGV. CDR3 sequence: CASSLEAGGSYSYNEQFF.

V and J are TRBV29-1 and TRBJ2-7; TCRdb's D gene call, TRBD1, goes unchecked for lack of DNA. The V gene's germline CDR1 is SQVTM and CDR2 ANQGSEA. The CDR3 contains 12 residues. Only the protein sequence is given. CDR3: CSVGGTGKGQYF.

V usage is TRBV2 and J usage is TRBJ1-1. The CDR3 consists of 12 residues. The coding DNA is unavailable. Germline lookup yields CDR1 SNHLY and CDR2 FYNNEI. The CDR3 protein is CASSALGTEAFF.

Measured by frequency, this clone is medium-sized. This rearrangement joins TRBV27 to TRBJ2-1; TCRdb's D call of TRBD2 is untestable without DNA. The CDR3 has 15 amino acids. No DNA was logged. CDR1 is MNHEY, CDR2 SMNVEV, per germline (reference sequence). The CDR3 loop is CASSDSSGRATRQFF.

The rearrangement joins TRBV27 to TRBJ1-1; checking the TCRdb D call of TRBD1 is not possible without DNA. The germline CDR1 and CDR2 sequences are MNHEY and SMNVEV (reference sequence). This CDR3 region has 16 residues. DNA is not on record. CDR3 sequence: CASSFRAGGVPLEAFF.

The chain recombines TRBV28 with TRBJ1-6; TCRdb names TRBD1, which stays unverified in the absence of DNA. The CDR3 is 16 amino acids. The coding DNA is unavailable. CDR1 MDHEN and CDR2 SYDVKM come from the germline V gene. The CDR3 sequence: CASRLPGTANNSPLHF. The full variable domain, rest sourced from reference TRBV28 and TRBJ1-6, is DVKVTQSSRYLVKRTGEKVFLECVQDMDHENMFWYRQDPGLGLRLIYFSYDVKMKEKGDIPEGYSVSREKKERFSLILESASTNQTSMYLCASRLPGTANNSPLHFGNGTRLTVT.

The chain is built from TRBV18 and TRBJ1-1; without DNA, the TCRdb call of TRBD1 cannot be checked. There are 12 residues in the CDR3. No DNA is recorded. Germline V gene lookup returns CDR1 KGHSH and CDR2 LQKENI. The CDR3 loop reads CASSPKDSEAFF.

The CDR3: CASSFNSYEQYF. The gene calls are TRBV5-6 and TRBJ2-7; TCRdb picks TRBD1, but there is no DNA to check that call. The CDR3 totals 12 residues. The record lacks a DNA sequence. The V gene's germline CDR1 is SGHDT and CDR2 YYEEEE. Together with reference TRBV5-6 and TRBJ2-7, the CDR3 gives the full variable domain: DAGVTQSPTHLIKTRGQQVTLRCSPKSGHDTVSWYQQALGQGPQFIFQYYEEEERQRGNFPDRFSGHQFPNYSSELNVNALLLGDSALYLCASSFNSYEQYFGPGTRLTVT.

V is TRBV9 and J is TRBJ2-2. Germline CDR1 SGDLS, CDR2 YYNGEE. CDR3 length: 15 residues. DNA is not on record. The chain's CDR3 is CASSVGGIGSGELFF. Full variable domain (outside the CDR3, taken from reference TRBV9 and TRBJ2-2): DSGVTQTPKHLITATGQRVTLRCSPRSGDLSVYWYQQSLDQGLQFLIQYYNGEERAKGNILERFSAQQFPDLHSELNLSSLELGDSALYFCASSVGGIGSGELFFGEGSRLTVL.

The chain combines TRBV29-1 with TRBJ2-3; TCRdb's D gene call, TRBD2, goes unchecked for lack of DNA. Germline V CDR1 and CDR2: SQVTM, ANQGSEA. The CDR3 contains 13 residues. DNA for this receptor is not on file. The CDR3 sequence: CSAGLARTDTQYF.